This T cell receptor (beta chain) was captured in a study of identical twins. Findings and caveats of the study: Possibly, invariant MAIT and iNKT cells partly confounded zero-insertion analyses. Out-of-frame alpha sequences shared between twins exhibited an excess of low generation probability. In beta out-of-frame sequences, the excess sharing between twins was weaker.

One entry per CDR3 protein, called by TCRdb with MiXCR from the 5' RACE reads. The sample has 1.5 million to 2 million distinct CDR3 sequences, less than 35% seen once; the top ten hold around 0.3%. The CDR3 runs 17 residues. From germline, CDR1 is LNHDA and CDR2 SQIVND (reference sequence). For this clonotype: The antigen is undetermined.

The clonotype originates from a newborn girl in good health. The V gene is TRBV19, the J gene TRBJ2-1, with TRBD2 matching 8 bases. Judging by the DNA end, TRBJ2-7 fits better; the J call may be wrong. Sequencing was carried out using cord blood. For the CDR3, the DNA is TGTGCCAGTAGTTGGTCTAGCGGGCCTACGTCCTACAATGAGCAGTACTTC. Residues: CASSWSSGPTSYNEQYF.